One and the same sample provided the 15 T cell receptor beta chains below, sequenced in a study of OX40 agonist ivuxolimab in advanced cancers. The assay was immunoSEQ multiplex PCR, and TCRdb's table has in-frame clones only and misses some. The data hold some 90,000 clones, with roughly 90% observed a single time. The sample here was CD4+ or CD8+ T cells sorted from blood, taken in a trial of the OX40 agonist ivuxolimab. These receptors were collected from an adult with an advanced solid tumor such as melanoma, head and neck, liver or kidney cancer.

The chain links TRBV28 to TRBJ2-5, with unresolved D. This CDR3 has 10 amino acids. V lost 6 bases and J lost 1, with 0 bases in between. Germline CDR1 MDHEN, CDR2 SYDVKM. Here the CDR3 DNA reads TGTGCCAGCAGCCAAGAGACCCAGTACTTC. Residues: CASSQETQYF.

CDR3 sequence reads: CASSQEIPGTDPGNTIYF. CDR3 in DNA: TGTGCCAGCAGCCAAGAGATCCCCGGGACAGATCCTGGAAACACCATATATTTT. V and J are TRBV4-2 and TRBJ1-3; 7 nucleotides match TRBD1. The CDR3 loop spans 18 amino acids. Germline CDR1 reads LGHNA; CDR2 reads YNFKEQ. V trimming: 0 bases; J trimming: 2 bases; junction bases outside the gene matches: 10.

This sequence joins TRBV10-1 and TRBJ2-1; no firm D call. There are 15 residues in the CDR3. Per the germline V gene, CDR1 is WNHNN and CDR2 is SYGVQD (reference sequence). The ends were cut back, 2 bases at V and 2 bases at J, with 10 bases in the middle. CDR3 residues: CASSERIGTYNEQFF. The CDR3 nucleotides are TGCGCCAGCAGTGAGCGAATAGGCACCTACAATGAGCAGTTCTTC.

This sequence joins TRBV19 and TRBJ1-1; 9 bases fit TRBD1. The trim removed 7 bases at V and 2 bases at J, leaving 8 bases unmatched. The CDR3 length is 15 residues. Germline CDR1 reads LNHDA; CDR2 reads SQIVND (reference sequence). This CDR3 reads CASIPGQGRNTEAFF. Here the CDR3 DNA reads TGTGCCAGTATCCCGGGACAGGGTCGAAACACTGAAGCTTTCTTT.

This rearrangement joins TRBV2 to TRBJ2-7; 9 nucleotides line up with TRBD1. Germline lookup yields CDR1 SNHLY and CDR2 FYNNEI. V dropped 6 bases and J dropped 2; count of bases not matched to a gene: 5. CDR3 length: 14 amino acids. The CDR3 region has the DNA TGTGCCAGCAGCGCGGACAGGGGCCCCTACGAGCAGTACTTC. This encodes CASSADRGPYEQYF.

CDR3 sequence: CASSLSQGQETQYF. CDR3 DNA sequence: TGTGCCAGCAGCTTGTCTCAGGGACAAGAGACCCAGTACTTC. The rearrangement links TRBV7-9 to TRBJ2-5, with TRBD1 as a possible D gene (5 bases). Trimming took 3 bases from V and 2 from J, leaving 10 bases between them. CDR1 and CDR2 from the germline V gene are SEHNR and FQNEAQ (reference sequence). The CDR3 length is 14 residues.

The genes are TRBV2 and TRBJ1-2; 8 bases line up with TRBD1. There are 13 residues in the CDR3. From germline, CDR1 is SNHLY and CDR2 FYNNEI. V was pared by 8 bases and J by 4 bases, with 6 bases of the junction left unmatched. The CDR3 loop is CASRPGTGYGYTF. The CDR3 DNA reads TGTGCCAGCCGGCCCGGGACAGGCTATGGCTACACCTTC.

Note on this clone: Its ends do not fully match the called genes, so a read error is possible. The rearrangement joins TRBV7-7 to TRBJ2-1; 7 bases agree with TRBD1. This CDR3 has 16 residues. Germline lookup yields CDR1 SSHAT and CDR2 FNYEAQ (reference sequence). CDR3 in amino acids: CASSRNNQGAYNEQFF. CDR3 DNA sequence: TGTGCTAGCAGCCGAAATAATCAGGGGGCCTACAATGAGCAGTTCTTC.

V is TRBV7-2 and J is TRBJ2-7, with 10 bases fitting TRBD2. The CDR3 loop spans 15 amino acids. The V segment lost 8 bases and the J segment 1 base; nucleotides outside the gene matches: 8. The germline gives CDR1 SGHTA, CDR2 FQGNSA. The CDR3 region is CASSSGRARSYEQYF. CDR3 DNA sequence: TGTGCCAGCTCCAGCGGGAGGGCCCGTTCCTACGAGCAGTACTTC.

The chain couples TRBV9 to TRBJ2-5; 10 bases are shared with TRBD2. V lost 3 bases and J lost 5; bases outside the gene matches: 10. This CDR3 spans 16 amino acids. Per germline, CDR1 SGDLS and CDR2 YYNGEE. DNA for the CDR3: TGTGCCAGCAGCGCCACCCCTAGCGGGAGTAGGGAGACCCAGTACTTC. It specifies CASSATPSGSRETQYF.

This chain joins TRBV28 and TRBJ2-1, with 9 bases identical to TRBD2. This CDR3 has 16 residues. The V gene end was trimmed by 6 bases and the J gene end by 6 bases; junction bases not matched to a gene: 12. From germline, CDR1 is MDHEN and CDR2 SYDVKM. CDR3 protein: CASSPFPGGGGNEQFF. For the CDR3, the DNA is TGTGCCAGCAGCCCCTTTCCCGGCGGGGGGGGCAATGAGCAGTTCTTC.

The chain has TRBV4-3 and TRBJ2-6, with D uncertain. CDR1 is LGHNA, CDR2 YSLEER, per germline. Deletions cut 0 bases from V and 11 bases from J, with 8 bases between. CDR3 length: 13 amino acids. CDR3 in DNA: TGCGCCAGCAGCCAAGAACCCCTTCACGTCCTGACTTTC. Amino acids: CASSQEPLHVLTF.

V usage is TRBV4-1 and J usage is TRBJ2-3; 9 nucleotides agree with TRBD1. The CDR3 extends over 18 amino acids. Germline-derived CDR1 and CDR2 are MGHRA and YSYEKL. The ends lost 0 bases at V and 4 bases at J; junction bases unmatched: 11. The CDR3 loop reads CASSQDPSGTGRADTQYF. The CDR3 DNA reads TGCGCCAGCAGCCAAGATCCCTCCGGGACAGGGAGGGCAGATACGCAGTATTTT.

V gene TRBV7-9 combines with J gene TRBJ2-7; D gene ambiguous. Trimming took off 5 bases at V and 3 bases at J, with 17 bases between the two ends. The CDR3 contains 15 residues. From germline, CDR1 is SEHNR and CDR2 FQNEAQ (reference sequence). The CDR3 region is CASSPRRLDYYEQYF. CDR3 nucleotide sequence: TGTGCCAGCAGCCCCAGACGGCTCGATTACTACGAGCAGTACTTC.

The chain has TRBV6-1 and TRBJ2-1; 7 bases agree with TRBD1. J lost 2 bases, V lost 8 bases, and 6 bases had no gene match. The CDR3 covers 14 residues. Germline CDR1 and CDR2: MNHNS and SASEGT. CDR3 amino acids: CASQQGLAYNEQFF. The CDR3 region has the DNA TGTGCCAGCCAACAGGGGTTGGCCTACAATGAGCAGTTCTTC.